This T cell receptor beta chain was retrieved from a study of neurological immune-mediated disorders. The CDR3 is made up of 13 amino acids. Germline loops: CDR1 SQVTM, CDR2 ANQGSEA. J lost 3 bases, V lost 7 bases, and 8 bases had no gene match. TCRdb passed the 5' RACE reads through MiXCR, listing each CDR3 protein once. Among more than 15,000 distinct CDR3 sequences, approximately 3.7% were seen once, and the ten largest hold 20% to 25%. This clonotype was found many times. The sequencing input was CD8+ T cells from blood. The J gene is TRBJ2-7, the V gene TRBV29-1, with 8 positions matching TRBD2. This TCR was recovered from a woman aged 40 to 55 in good health. This CDR3 is CSAGGGIDYEQYF. The CDR3 DNA reads as TGCAGCGCGGGGGGGGGAATAGACTACGAGCAGTACTTC.